This T cell receptor (beta chain) originates from a study of human T cells and chemical hapten exposure. This CDR3 region has 13 residues. Germline V CDR1 and CDR2: DFQATT, SNEGSKA (reference sequence). The sample's time point: patch test 1, 2 weeks after DPC sensitization. Treatment given: therapeutic diphenylcyclopropenone sensitization with weekly scalp DPC. Notes on the study in general: More PT1 expanded TCRs went with higher patch test scores.

TCRdb redid the calling of the RACE reads with MiXCR, one entry per CDR3 protein. Of some 94,000 distinct CDR3 sequences listed, around 12% are singletons. Many counts were recorded for this clonotype. Its target is not known. This chain joins TRBV20-1 and TRBJ2-3; D unclear. The specimen was whole blood, collected in connection with sensitization to the hapten diphenylcyclopropenone (DPC). This receptor was taken from a woman aged 40-49 years with alopecia areata. Some clones in this sample may be carry-over from other donors' samples. For the CDR3, the DNA is TGCAGCCATCATCAGCCTAGCACAGATACGCAGTATTTT. This translates into CSHHQPSTDTQYF.